Listed here are 8 T cell receptor beta chains from one sample, sequenced in a study of cytomegalovirus exposure and HLA in healthy donors. The table came from immunoSEQ multiplex PCR; TCRdb's copy has only in-frame clones and leaves some out. The data contain about 150,000 clones, 86% of them seen just once; the ten biggest clones take up around 24%. Sequencing was performed on PBMCs. These receptors were taken from a man between 18 and 35 years old in good health and CMV-seropositive.

The rearrangement uses TRBV7-6 and TRBJ2-5; D possibly corresponds to TRBD1 (6 bases). Germline V gene data show CDR1 as SGHVS and CDR2 as FNYEAQ. Trimming took off 6 bases at V and 2 bases at J, with 16 bases between the two ends. The CDR3 totals 15 residues. The CDR3 protein is CASRTDSGVQETQYF. The CDR3, as DNA: TGTGCCAGCAGGACCGACTCAGGGGTTCAAGAGACCCAGTACTTC.

The chain recombines TRBV4-3 with TRBJ2-7; tentatively, D is TRBD1 (6 bases). Trimming cost V 2 bases and J 0 bases, with 11 bases left between them. The CDR3 runs to 15 residues. Germline-derived CDR1 and CDR2 are LGHNA and YSLEER. The CDR3 loop is CASSQQSRGSYEQYF. In nucleotides, the CDR3 is TGCGCCAGCAGCCAACAGTCCAGGGGCTCCTACGAGCAGTACTTC.

The V and J genes are TRBV15 and TRBJ2-7; 7 positions match TRBD2. The CDR3 length is 15 residues. The ends lost 4 bases at V and 4 bases at J; junction bases unmatched: 10. Germline CDR1 LNHNV, CDR2 YYDKDF (reference sequence). The CDR3, as DNA: TGTGCCACCAGCAACGCCGGGGGGAGAAGGTACGAGCAGTACTTC. This codes for CATSNAGGRRYEQYF.

This clone came up a few times. CDR3 amino acids: CASTTGGEKLFF. CDR3 sequence (DNA): TGTGCCAGCACAACCGGGGGTGAAAAACTGTTTTTT. This chain links TRBV6-5 with TRBJ1-4, with D possibly TRBD1 on 5 matching bases. The CDR3 is 12 residues long. Germline V CDR1 and CDR2: MNHEY, SVGAGI. V lost 7 bases and J 7 bases, leaving 10 bases between the germline ends.

The chain is built from TRBV5-6 and TRBJ1-1; 8 bases map to TRBD1. The junction had 11 bases not matched to a gene; V was cut back by 4 bases and J by 6 bases. Germline assignment: CDR1 SGHDT and CDR2 YYEEEE. This CDR3 has 15 amino acids. The CDR3 protein is CASSVGQARVAEAFF. CDR3 DNA: TGTGCCAGCAGCGTGGGACAGGCTAGAGTCGCTGAAGCTTTCTTT.

This rearrangement joins TRBV9 to TRBJ2-7; 11 bases agree with TRBD2. With V trimmed by 4 bases and J by 3 bases, 3 bases remained unmatched. Per germline, CDR1 SGDLS and CDR2 YYNGEE. The CDR3 has 14 amino acids. As DNA, the CDR3 is TGTGCCAGCAGCATTAGCGGGAGGGGCTACGAGCAGTACTTC. As protein: CASSISGRGYEQYF.

V gene TRBV18 combines with J gene TRBJ1-5; the match to TRBD1 covers 11 bases. J was trimmed by 9 bases and V by 2 bases; bases with no gene match: 3. Germline loops: CDR1 KGHSH, CDR2 LQKENI. There are 14 residues in the CDR3. Written as DNA, the CDR3 is TGTGCCAGCTCACCAGGGACAGGGGGACTGCCCCAGCATTTT. As protein: CASSPGTGGLPQHF. The variable domain in full, completed from reference TRBV18 and TRBJ1-5, reads NAGVMQNPRHLVRRRGQEARLRCSPMKGHSHVYWYRQLPEEGLKFMVYLQKENIIDESGMPKERFSAEFPKEGPSILRIQQVVRGDSAAYFCASSPGTGGLPQHFGDGTRLSIL.

This chain joins TRBV7-9 and TRBJ2-5; 8 nucleotides agree with TRBD1. The CDR3 is 16 residues long. V was pared by 2 bases and J by 3 bases, with 8 bases of the junction left unmatched. Germline V gene sequence: CDR1 SEHNR, CDR2 FQNEAQ (reference sequence). Here the CDR3 DNA reads TGTGCCAGCAGCTTACTCCCGGGACAGGATAAAGAGACCCAGTACTTC. It translates to CASSLLPGQDKETQYF.